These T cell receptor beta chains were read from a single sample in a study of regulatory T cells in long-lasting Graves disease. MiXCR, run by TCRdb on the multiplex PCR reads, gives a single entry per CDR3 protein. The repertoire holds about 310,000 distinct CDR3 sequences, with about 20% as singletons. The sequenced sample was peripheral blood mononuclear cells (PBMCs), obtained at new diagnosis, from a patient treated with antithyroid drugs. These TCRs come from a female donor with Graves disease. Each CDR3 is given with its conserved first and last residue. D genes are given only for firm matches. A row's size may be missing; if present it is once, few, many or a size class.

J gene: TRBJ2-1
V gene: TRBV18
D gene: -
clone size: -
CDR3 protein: CASSSISEAWDHYNEQFF
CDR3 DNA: TGTGCCAGCTCATCAATCTCAGAGGCTTGGGATCACTACAATGAGCAGTTCTTC

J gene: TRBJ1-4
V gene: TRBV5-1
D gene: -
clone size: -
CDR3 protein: CASSDLREREKLFF
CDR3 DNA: TGCGCCAGCAGCGACCTTAGGGAGAGGGAAAAACTGTTTTTT

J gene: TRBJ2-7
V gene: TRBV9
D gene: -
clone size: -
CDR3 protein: CASSAGGTDYEQYF
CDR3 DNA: TGTGCCAGCAGCGCTGGGGGGACGGACTACGAGCAGTACTTC

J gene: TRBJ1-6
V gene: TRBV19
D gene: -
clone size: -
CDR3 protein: CASTEFRRNSPLHF
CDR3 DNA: TGTGCCAGTACGGAGTTCCGCAGGAATTCACCCCTCCACTTT

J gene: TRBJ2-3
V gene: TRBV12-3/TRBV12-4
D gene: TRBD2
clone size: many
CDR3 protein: CASSSGTSGTGTDTQYF
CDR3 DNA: TGTGCCAGCAGTTCCGGGACTAGCGGGACTGGGACAGATACGCAGTATTTT

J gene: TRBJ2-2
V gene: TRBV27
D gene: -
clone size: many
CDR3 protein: CASSLGRTGELFF
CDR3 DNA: TGTGCCAGCAGTTTAGGACGTACCGGGGAGCTGTTTTTT

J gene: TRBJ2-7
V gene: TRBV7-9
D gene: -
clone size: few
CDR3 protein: CASSPYGADYEQYF
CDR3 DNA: TGTGCCAGCAGCCCTTACGGGGCGGACTACGAGCAGTACTTC

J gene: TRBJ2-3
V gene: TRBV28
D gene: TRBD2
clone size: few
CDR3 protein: CASSFQGGEGLEDTQYF
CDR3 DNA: TGTGCCAGCAGTTTCCAGGGCGGGGAGGGCCTCGAGGATACGCAGTATTTT

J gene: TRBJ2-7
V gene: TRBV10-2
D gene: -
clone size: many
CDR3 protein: CASSESERDSYEQYF
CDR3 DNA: TGCGCCAGCAGTGAGTCCGAGAGGGACTCCTACGAGCAGTACTTC

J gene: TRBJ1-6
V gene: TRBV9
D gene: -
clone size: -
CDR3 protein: CASSVTDNNSPLHF
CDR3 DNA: TGTGCCAGCAGCGTTACAGATAATAATTCACCCCTCCACTTT

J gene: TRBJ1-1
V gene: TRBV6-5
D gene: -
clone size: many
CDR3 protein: CASSYDGGVTEAFF
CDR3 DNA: TGTGCCAGCAGTTACGACGGGGGGGTGACTGAAGCTTTCTTT

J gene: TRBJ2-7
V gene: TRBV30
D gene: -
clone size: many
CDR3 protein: CACQQGPVGSF
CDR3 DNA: TGTGCCTGCCAACAAGGGCCCGTGGGGTCCTTC

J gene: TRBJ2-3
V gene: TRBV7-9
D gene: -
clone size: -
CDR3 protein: CASTLGTSPDTQYF
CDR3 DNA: TGTGCCAGCACCCTAGGGACTTCCCCCGATACGCAGTATTTT

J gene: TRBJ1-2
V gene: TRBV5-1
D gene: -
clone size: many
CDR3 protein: CASSGREDSLHGYTF
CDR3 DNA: TGCGCCAGCAGCGGGCGAGAGGACAGCCTGCATGGCTACACCTTC

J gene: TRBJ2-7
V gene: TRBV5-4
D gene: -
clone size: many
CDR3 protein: CASSGDMGHEQYF
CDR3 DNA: TGTGCCAGCAGCGGTGACATGGGCCACGAGCAGTACTTC

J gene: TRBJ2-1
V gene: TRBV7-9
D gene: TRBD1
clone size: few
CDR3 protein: CASSSSGTESSYNEQFF
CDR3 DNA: TGTGCCAGCAGCTCCTCCGGGACAGAGAGCTCCTACAATGAGCAGTTCTTC

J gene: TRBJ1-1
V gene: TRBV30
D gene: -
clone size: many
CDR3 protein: CAYLWRGARTEAFF
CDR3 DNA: TGTGCCTATCTCTGGCGGGGGGCGCGGACTGAAGCTTTCTTT

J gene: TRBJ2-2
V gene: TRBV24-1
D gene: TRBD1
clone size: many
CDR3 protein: CATSDAPGQKNTGELFF
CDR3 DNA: TGTGCCACCAGTGATGCTCCGGGACAGAAGAACACCGGGGAGCTGTTTTTT

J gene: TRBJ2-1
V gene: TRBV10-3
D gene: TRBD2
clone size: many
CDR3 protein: CAISVNSGRDEQFF
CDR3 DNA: TGTGCCATCAGTGTTAATAGCGGGAGAGATGAGCAGTTCTTC